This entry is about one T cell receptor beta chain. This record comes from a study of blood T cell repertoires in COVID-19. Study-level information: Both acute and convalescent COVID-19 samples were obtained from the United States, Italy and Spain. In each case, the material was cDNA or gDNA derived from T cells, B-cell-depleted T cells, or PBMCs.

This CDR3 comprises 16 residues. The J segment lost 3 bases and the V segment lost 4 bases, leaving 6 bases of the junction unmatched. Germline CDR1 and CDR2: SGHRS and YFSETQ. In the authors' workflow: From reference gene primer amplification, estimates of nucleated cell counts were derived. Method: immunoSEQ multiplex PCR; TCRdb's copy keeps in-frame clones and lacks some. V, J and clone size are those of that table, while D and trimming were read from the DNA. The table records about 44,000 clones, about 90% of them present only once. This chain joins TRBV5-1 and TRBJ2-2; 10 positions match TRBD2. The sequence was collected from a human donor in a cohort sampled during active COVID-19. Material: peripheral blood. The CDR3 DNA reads TGCGCCAGCAGCCCCCCAGGACTAGCGGACACCGGGGAGCTGTTTTTT. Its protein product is CASSPPGLADTGELFF. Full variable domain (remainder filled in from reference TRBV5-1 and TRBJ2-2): KAGVTQTPRYLIKTRGQQVTLSCSPISGHRSVSWYQQTPGQGLQFLFEYFSETQRNKGNFPGRFSGRQFSNSRSEMNVSTLELGDSALYLCASSPPGLADTGELFFGEGSRLTVL.